What follows describes a single T cell receptor (beta chain). Its antigen target is currently unknown. The input lacks base qualities; no much larger clone sits a single base away. This record belongs to a study of regulatory T cells in long-lasting Graves disease (dated by TCRdb to the early 2020s). Describing the broader study: Antithyroid drugs had been taken for less than 3 months by newly diagnosed Graves' disease patients. A total of 35 or so samples underwent TCR sequencing: some 13 from persistent and approximately 20 from newly diagnosed Graves' disease patients. The study was registered as a clinical trial and conducted in China. Patients with persistent Graves' disease were compared with patients with newly diagnosed Graves' disease using TCR sequencing and RNA sequencing of peripheral blood.

Taken from cysteine to phenylalanine, the CDR3 has 19 residues. The retained sequence is limited to the CDR3, 57 bases, with the frame set at the first base. V has 5 bases trimmed and J has 8 bases trimmed; junction bases matching no gene number 21. For CDR1 and CDR2, the germline V gene lists SGHTA and FQGNSA. Summary of the overall study and its limitations: Only the TCR beta chain was sequenced and analyzed. Preferential use of TRBV28, TRBJ1-2 and TRBJ2-5 was observed in persistent disease, whereas TRBV20-1 and TRBJ2-1 were favored in newly diagnosed disease. The authors acknowledged the small sample size as a limitation that may reduce accuracy. The study examined only peripheral blood because the primary lesion, thyroid tissue, could not be accessed. Compared with newly diagnosed patients, persistent Graves' disease patients had lower TCR Shannon entropy and fewer highly expanded clones, which suggests clonal expansion. More public clonotypes were shared among persistent patients (roughly 2,700) than among newly diagnosed patients (roughly 1,000).

Library creation used multiplex PCR. The sequencer was an Illumina HiSeq 4000. To build TCR beta libraries, CDR3 regions were amplified by Arm-PCR using iRepertoire HTBI primers. Gel purification was performed on PCR products prior to sequencing. Per the original workflow: A total of 62 TRBV and 14 TRBJ segments were identified across samples and were used for gene usage analysis of CDR3 amino acid clonotypes. COPE and FqMerger were used to merge the filtered high-quality paired reads into contigs. BLAST was used to align contigs to the IMGT TRBV, TRBD and TRBJ reference genes, and CDR3 was defined following IMGT. Any clonotype with a frequency above 0.1% was classified as a highly expanded clone. Shannon entropy was used to measure repertoire diversity, and the Gini coefficient was used to measure V-J evenness. Public clonotypes were defined as clonotypes shared by more than one individual. TCRdb trimmed public reads at Q25 via fastp, called clones via MiXCR and kept in-frame beta chains. All rows with the same CDR3 protein become a single entry with the most common DNA and genes. The V and J calls and clone size come from TCRdb's table, not from the authors' own analysis. For this sample the table gives about 540,000 distinct CDR3 sequences, of which approximately 13% were detected only once. The ten largest clones represent roughly a tenth of the sample.

The sample's time point label, in plain terms: newly diagnosed GD, antithyroid drugs for less than 3 months. For both TCR sequencing and RNA sequencing, RNA was extracted from PBMCs using TRIzol. The diagnosis of Graves' disease followed American Thyroid Association guidelines. Recruitment of patients was carried out at an endocrinology department in Xi'an, China. From each patient, 7.5 to 10 milliliters of peripheral blood was collected into an EDTA anticoagulant tube. Ficoll Paque Plus density gradient separation was used to isolate PBMCs, and no additional T cell sorting was done. RNA quality was checked with an Agilent 2100 Bioanalyzer and agarose gel, and concentration with a NanoDrop 2000. These sequences were also reported in another study, on T cells in Graves' hyperthyroidism and ophthalmopathy. From that second study: A patient counted as having stable Graves' hyperthyroidism if no progression to ophthalmopathy occurred over 18 months of follow-up. Hyperthyroidism patients were newly diagnosed, had a disease duration of under 2 months, and were aged 18 to 65 years. Patients with uncontrolled infections, other autoimmune diseases, pregnancy or lactation were excluded. Diagnoses were based on clinical symptoms, serum thyroxine and TRAb, thyroid ultrasound and orbital computed tomography. For the first round of RT-PCR on the TCR CDR3, the HTBI primer set was used together with the Qiagen OneStep RT-PCR kit. Most expanded thyroid clonotypes (frequency above 0.001) were also detected in blood, suggesting blood repertoires may reflect thyroid immune responses. A 13 V-J signature model separated ophthalmopathy from stable hyperthyroidism, with over 85% sensitivity and 81% to 82% specificity in cross-validation and 80%/75% in testing. In validation, the model predicted progression to ophthalmopathy a median of 6.5 months before onset, with roughly 70% sensitivity and roughly 77% specificity. To identify distinguishing TCR V-J signatures, a discovery cohort of roughly 100 patients was used, comprising some 45 with Graves' ophthalmopathy and under 60 with stable Graves' hyperthyroidism. An independent validation cohort of under 20 hyperthyroidism patients and roughly 16 patients who later progressed to ophthalmopathy tested prospective prediction of ophthalmopathy. The roughly 100 discovery patients were randomly divided into training and test sets at a 7:3 ratio. In addition, the study compared T-cell repertoires in thyroid tissue and in blood from over 5 Graves' hyperthyroidism patients. After blood sampling, hyperthyroidism patients were treated with methimazole at a starting dose of 30 mg daily, and ophthalmopathy patients were treated with high-dose intravenous methylprednisolone. The libraries were constructed in a second round of multiplex PCR and then size-selected and purified. Paired-end sequencing of the libraries was performed with 100 bp reads on an Illumina HiSeq2000. SOAPnuke was used to process the raw data, removing reads that contained adapters or uncalled bases, had a mean Phred below 15, or lacked an exact match to the constant primer or identifier. High-quality paired reads were merged with COPE v1.2.5, and unique nucleotide sequences were defined as clonotypes. MiTCR v1.1 was used to align clonotypes to the IMGT TRBV, TRBD and TRBJ reference segments. Analysis was restricted to V-J combinations with a frequency above 0.0001, which covered roughly 99% of repertoires. A TCS score was defined as the ratio between F50 (clonal expansion) and ExV (chaos), using BLOSUM62-based TCRdist between CDR3 peptides within each V-J. Welch's t-statistics and random forest reduced several hundred V-J features to roughly 13, which were used in a naive Bayes classifier (R e1071). Sample size was not statistically predetermined, and blinding of investigators to group allocation was not performed. According to the paper, TCR Vbeta CDR3 sequencing was carried out on approximately 140 peripheral blood samples, which came from under 50 ophthalmopathy, some 73 hyperthyroidism and approximately 17 progressor patients.

In this chain, TRBV7-2 is recombined with TRBJ1-4, with 9 junctional bases fitting TRBD1. The sample here was peripheral blood mononuclear cells (PBMCs), taken at new diagnosis, from a patient treated with antithyroid drugs. This clonotype was obtained from a man aged 25-45 years with Graves disease. Donor details come from another sample of the same person, matched by shared clones. Here is the DNA: TGTGCCAGCAGCCTACGCTGGGACAGGGAGATGTATTTTGGCGAAAAACTGTTTTTT. Its product reads: CASSLRWDREMYFGEKLFF.